A single sample is the source of the 27 T cell receptor beta chains below, sequenced in a study of cytomegalovirus exposure and HLA in healthy donors. The PCR was carried out with 60 Vbeta primers and 13 Jbeta primers. Assay used: immunoSEQ multiplex PCR; TCRdb lists only in-frame clones, some missing. The sample records about 110,000 clones, approximately 79% being singletons. The specimen was PBMCs. These receptors all come from a young man in good health and CMV-seropositive.

This sequence joins TRBV10-3 and TRBJ1-6, with 8 bases fitting TRBD1. Germline V lookup: CDR1 ENHRY, CDR2 SYGVKD. The CDR3 runs 15 residues. With 6 bases clipped from V and 5 bases from J, the junction kept 6 bases outside the gene matches. The CDR3 loop is CAISSGQGNNSPLHF. The CDR3 DNA reads TGTGCCATCAGCTCTGGACAGGGCAATAATTCACCCCTCCACTTT.

CDR3: CATSRDRTVAGGKWETQYF. The CDR3 bases are TGTGCCACCAGCAGAGATAGGACGGTAGCGGGGGGGAAGTGGGAGACCCAGTACTTC. The chain has TRBV15 and TRBJ2-5; TRBD2 matches at 11 bases. The CDR3 is made up of 19 amino acids. V lost 0 bases and J lost 5; bases outside the gene matches: 14. The germline gives CDR1 LNHNV, CDR2 YYDKDF (reference sequence).

The chain links TRBV7-2 to TRBJ2-7, with unresolved D. Germline V gene sequence: CDR1 SGHTA, CDR2 FQGNSA. V lost 5 bases and J 1 base, leaving 12 bases between the germline ends. The CDR3 consists of 14 residues. The CDR3 spells CASSPRLGSYEQYF. CDR3 in DNA: TGTGCCAGCAGCCCCCGTCTAGGATCCTACGAGCAGTACTTC.

This clone was picked up a small number of times. The rearrangement uses TRBV19 and TRBJ1-1; D is ambiguous. The ends were cut back, 3 bases at V and 4 bases at J, with 18 bases in the middle. The CDR3 sequence is 16 residues long. The germline CDR1 and CDR2 sequences are LNHDA and SQIVND (reference sequence). In DNA, the CDR3 is TGTGCCAGTAGTATCTTTGGTGGAGGGAGCACCACTGAAGCTTTCTTT. Protein sequence: CASSIFGGGSTTEAFF.

This chain joins TRBV30 and TRBJ2-5, with 8 bases that match TRBD2. The end of the DNA aligns better with TRBJ2-7, so the J call may be wrong. CDR1 and CDR2 (germline): GTSNPN, SVGIG (reference sequence). The CDR3 spans 14 residues. As DNA, the CDR3 is TGTGCCTGGAGTAAAACGGGGGGGGGATACGAGCAGTACTTC. This translates into CAWSKTGGGYEQYF.

This chain connects TRBV9 to TRBJ2-5, with D tentatively TRBD2 (7 bases). Trimming shortened V by 3 bases and J by 0 bases, and 15 bases separated the two germline ends. Germline V gene lookup returns CDR1 SGDLS and CDR2 YYNGEE. The CDR3 extends over 16 amino acids. CDR3 sequence (DNA): TGTGCCAGCAGCGCGGGGGGCCCTACCTACCAAGAGACCCAGTACTTC. This translates into CASSAGGPTYQETQYF.

A single count supports this clone. The chain is built from TRBV7-6 and TRBJ1-1; 11 bases map to TRBD1. J lost 1 base, V lost 2 bases, and 9 bases had no gene match. The CDR3 has 18 residues. Per the germline V gene, CDR1 is SGHVS and CDR2 is FNYEAQ. The CDR3 bases are TGTGCCAGCAGCTTATCCCCCGGACAGGGGGCTCGGAACACTGAAGCTTTCTTT. This gives the protein CASSLSPGQGARNTEAFF.

The chain links TRBV18 to TRBJ1-2, with TRBD1 matching over 9 bases. The CDR3 spans 15 residues. The germline V gene encodes CDR1 KGHSH and CDR2 LQKENI. Trimming took 3 bases from V and 8 from J; bases not matched to a gene: 10. CDR3 sequence reads: CASSPWTGQGSGYTF. DNA for the CDR3: TGTGCCAGCTCACCCTGGACGGGACAGGGATCAGGCTACACCTTC.

This rearrangement joins TRBV15 to TRBJ2-2, with TRBD1 matching over 12 bases. From germline, CDR1 is LNHNV and CDR2 YYDKDF (reference sequence). Trimming removed 0 bases from V and 7 bases from J; junction bases left unmatched: 6. The CDR3 loop spans 17 amino acids. The CDR3 DNA is TGTGCCACCAGCAGAGAGCCGGGACAGGGGGCGATCGGGGAGCTGTTTTTT. Encoded protein: CATSREPGQGAIGELFF.

This CDR3 reads CASSAGLAGAHVETQYF. CDR3 DNA sequence: TGTGCCAGCAGCGCGGGACTAGCGGGGGCACACGTTGAGACCCAGTACTTC. The chain carries TRBV9 and TRBJ2-5; the match to TRBD2 covers 14 bases. CDR1 is SGDLS, CDR2 YYNGEE, per germline. V was pared by 3 bases and J by 5 bases, with 9 bases of the junction left unmatched. There are 17 residues in the CDR3.

The chain uses TRBV5-6 and TRBJ1-2; TRBD1 matches at 11 bases. CDR1 SGHDT and CDR2 YYEEEE come from the germline V gene. Trimming at V came to 4 bases and at J to 5 bases, leaving 7 bases not matched to a gene. This CDR3 contains 15 residues. The CDR3 loop reads CASSRGQGGNYGYTF. CDR3 nucleotides: TGTGCCAGCAGCCGGGGACAGGGGGGTAATTATGGCTACACCTTC.

The V gene is TRBV5-6, the J gene TRBJ1-5, with a weak D call TRBD1 (5 bases). Trimming shortened V by 0 bases and J by 2 bases, and 6 bases separated the two germline ends. The germline CDR1 and CDR2 sequences are SGHDT and YYEEEE. The CDR3 totals 14 residues. The CDR3 spells CASSLGGGNQPQHF. The DNA of the CDR3 is TGTGCCAGCAGCTTGGGGGGGGGCAATCAGCCCCAGCATTTT.

The chain couples TRBV5-1 to TRBJ2-1, with D perhaps matching TRBD2 (6 bases). Germline V gives CDR1 SGHRS, CDR2 YFSETQ. V was trimmed by 2 bases and J by 4 bases, leaving 10 bases between them. This CDR3 contains 14 residues. The CDR3 sequence is CASSLSGLYNEQFF. CDR3 nucleotides: TGCGCCAGCAGCTTAAGCGGGCTGTACAATGAGCAGTTCTTC.

The chain couples TRBV5-1 to TRBJ2-2; unclear D gene. The CDR3 extends over 15 amino acids. Germline loops: CDR1 SGHRS, CDR2 YFSETQ. Trimming pared 1 base from V and 3 bases from J, leaving 10 bases between. The CDR3 sequence is CASSLLPGYTGELFF. The CDR3 nucleotides read TGCGCCAGCAGCTTGTTACCGGGTTACACCGGGGAGCTGTTTTTT.

This chain uses TRBV27 with TRBJ2-5; 7 bases agree with TRBD2. Unmatched junction bases numbered 8, after V lost 2 bases and J lost 5 bases. Germline V gives CDR1 MNHEY, CDR2 SMNVEV (reference sequence). The CDR3 length is 15 residues. CDR3 protein: CASSLGSGVWETQYF. The CDR3 region has the DNA TGTGCCAGCAGTTTAGGGAGCGGGGTTTGGGAGACCCAGTACTTC.

The genes are TRBV6-4 and TRBJ2-5, with 7 bases aligning to TRBD2. This CDR3 contains 11 residues. Unmatched junction bases numbered 2, after V lost 8 bases and J lost 5 bases. Germline V gives CDR1 MRHNA, CDR2 SNTAGT. The CDR3 bases are TGTGCCAGCGCCGGGGGGGAGACCCAGTACTTC. Residues: CASAGGETQYF.

The chain recombines TRBV7-3 with TRBJ2-5, with 14 bases matching TRBD2. V lost 3 bases and J lost 5; bases outside the gene matches: 2. Germline CDR1 is SGHTA and CDR2 is FQGTGA. CDR3 length equals 15 residues. The CDR3 nucleotides read TGTGCCAGCAGCTTGGGACTAGCGGGGGACGAGACCCAGTACTTC. Translating it yields CASSLGLAGDETQYF.

V gene TRBV19 combines with J gene TRBJ2-1; 12 positions match TRBD2. Germline lookup yields CDR1 LNHDA and CDR2 SQIVND (reference sequence). Losses at the gene ends were 1 base for V and 6 bases for J; bases not matched to a gene: 7. The CDR3 extends over 17 amino acids. CDR3 region: CASSIALLAGGTNEQFF. DNA of the CDR3: TGTGCCAGTAGTATAGCCCTTCTAGCGGGGGGGACCAATGAGCAGTTCTTC.

This clone appeared many times. The DNA for the CDR3 is TGCGCCAGCAGCCAAGATCACAGGGGGTTAAGCTCCTACGAGCAGTACTTC. Its translation: CASSQDHRGLSSYEQYF. This rearrangement joins TRBV4-1 to TRBJ2-7, with 8 bases fitting TRBD1. CDR3 length: 17 amino acids. CDR1 and CDR2 (germline): MGHRA, YSYEKL. After removal of 0 bases from V and 0 bases from J, the junction contained 7 bases not matched to a gene.

This clone was observed once. The chain couples TRBV7-8 to TRBJ2-1, with 12 bases aligning to TRBD2. The germline gives CDR1 SGHVS, CDR2 FQNEAQ. V dropped 5 bases and J dropped 8; count of bases not matched to a gene: 13. The CDR3 extends over 17 amino acids. Here the CDR3 DNA reads TGTGCCAGCAGCCCTAGACTAGCGGGGGATGGTGTCCATGAGCAGTTCTTC. Translating gives CASSPRLAGDGVHEQFF.

V is TRBV9 and J is TRBJ2-3, with D maybe TRBD2 (6 bases). The CDR3 runs 17 residues. Germline values: CDR1 SGDLS, CDR2 YYNGEE. V was pared by 3 bases and J by 1 base, with 18 bases between. The CDR3 DNA sequence: TGTGCCAGCAGCGGGAGGGTTGCGCCGGGGGGCACAGATACGCAGTATTTT. This encodes CASSGRVAPGGTDTQYF. Looking up the rest from reference TRBV9 and TRBJ2-3 gives the full variable domain: DSGVTQTPKHLITATGQRVTLRCSPRSGDLSVYWYQQSLDQGLQFLIQYYNGEERAKGNILERFSAQQFPDLHSELNLSSLELGDSALYFCASSGRVAPGGTDTQYFGPGTRLTVL.

This chain joins TRBV7-9 and TRBJ1-1; D ambiguous. Germline V lookup: CDR1 SEHNR, CDR2 FQNEAQ (reference sequence). Between the trimmed V and J ends, which lost 8 bases and 3 bases, there was a span of 13 bases. The CDR3 totals 13 residues. Here the CDR3 DNA reads TGTGCCAGCGAGCCCGTAGGAGACACTGAAGCTTTCTTT. Encoded protein: CASEPVGDTEAFF. Supplemented by reference TRBV7-9 and TRBJ1-1, the full variable domain reads DTGVSQNPRHKITKRGQNVTFRCDPISEHNRLYWYRQTLGQGPEFLTYFQNEAQLEKSRLLSDRFSAERPKGSFSTLEIQRTEQGDSAMYLCASEPVGDTEAFFGQGTRLTVV.

This clone was counted between two and nine times. The rearrangement links TRBV18 to TRBJ1-2; a weak D match, TRBD1 (6 bases). This CDR3 is 14 amino acids long. With 5 bases removed from V and 2 bases from J, the gap between germline ends came to 12 bases. Germline CDR1 and CDR2: KGHSH and LQKENI. In nucleotides, the CDR3 is TGTGCCAGCTCATCTGGCCAGGGGAACTATGGCTACACCTTC. Amino acid sequence: CASSSGQGNYGYTF. Full variable domain (outside the CDR3, taken from reference TRBV18 and TRBJ1-2): NAGVMQNPRHLVRRRGQEARLRCSPMKGHSHVYWYRQLPEEGLKFMVYLQKENIIDESGMPKERFSAEFPKEGPSILRIQQVVRGDSAAYFCASSSGQGNYGYTFGSGTRLTVV.

The genes are TRBV18 and TRBJ1-4; TRBD1 might be the D (6 bases). Trimming left V 4 bases short and J 3 bases short, with 9 bases between. Germline CDR1 is KGHSH and CDR2 is LQKENI. This CDR3 has 14 residues. CDR3 bases: TGTGCCAGCTCACTTCAGGGGCCTAATGAAAAACTGTTTTTT. It codes for CASSLQGPNEKLFF.

The gene calls are TRBV5-1 and TRBJ1-1; D is unclear. CDR1 is SGHRS, CDR2 YFSETQ, per germline. The CDR3 spans 13 residues. The V and J ends lost 1 base and 0 bases respectively, with 4 bases between them. The CDR3 here is CASSLNMNTEAFF. The CDR3 DNA follows: TGCGCCAGCAGCTTGAACATGAACACTGAAGCTTTCTTT.

This chain joins TRBV12-5 and TRBJ2-3; 8 bases align to TRBD2. The CDR3 sequence is 14 residues long. Germline CDR1 and CDR2: LGHNT and FRNRAP. J lost 8 bases, V lost 1 base, and 5 bases had no gene match. CDR3 sequence reads: CASGLAGGGGTQYF. The CDR3 DNA reads as TGTGCTAGTGGTTTGGCCGGGGGGGGCGGTACGCAGTATTTT.

This clone was detected only once. This chain joins TRBV15 and TRBJ1-1; no definite D call. CDR3 length: 11 amino acids. Germline V gene data show CDR1 as LNHNV and CDR2 as YYDKDF (reference sequence). The V end was cut by 7 bases, the J end by 1 base, with 4 bases between. The CDR3 spells CATTQNTEAFF. CDR3 nucleotide sequence: TGTGCCACCACCCAGAACACTGAAGCTTTCTTT.